The next 27 T cell receptor beta chains were all read from a single sample in a study of T cells in localized non-small cell lung cancer. Profiled with immunoSEQ multiplex PCR; TCRdb holds only in-frame clones, not every one. The sample contains about 34,000 clones, roughly 93% of which appear only once. Sequencing was performed on peripheral blood, taken before any cancer treatment. The receptors here all came from a female donor older than 55 with stage I lung adenocarcinoma.

The chain joins TRBV30 to TRBJ1-1; TRBD1 is a possible D gene (5 bases). Germline CDR1 and CDR2: GTSNPN and SVGIG (reference sequence). The CDR3 has 11 residues. Trimming removed 2 bases from V and 11 bases from J, with 12 bases in between. The CDR3 DNA reads TGTGCCTGGAGTAACGGGGCTTGGGCTTTCTTT. This encodes CAWSNGAWAFF.

In nucleotides, the CDR3 is TGCGCCAGCAATCCTTCGCCCTGGATAAACACTGAAGCTTTCTTT. It translates to CASNPSPWINTEAFF. The rearrangement joins TRBV5-1 to TRBJ1-1, with D unclear. CDR1 is SGHRS and CDR2 is YFSETQ in the germline V gene. V was cut by 6 bases and J by 2 bases, with 17 bases left in between. The CDR3 totals 15 residues.

This clone has a handful of counts. The DNA of the CDR3 is TGCAGCGTCCTTGGGGGGAGCGGGGGGCGCACAGATACGCAGTATTTT. It is translated as CSVLGGSGGRTDTQYF. The chain combines TRBV29-1 with TRBJ2-3, with 9 bases fitting TRBD2. This CDR3 comprises 16 residues. With 6 bases clipped from V and 1 base from J, the junction kept 11 bases outside the gene matches. Per the germline V gene, CDR1 is SQVTM and CDR2 is ANQGSEA.

The rearrangement links TRBV2 to TRBJ2-7; no clear D. CDR1 is SNHLY, CDR2 FYNNEI, per germline. V was pared by 7 bases and J by 6 bases, with 13 bases between. CDR3 length equals 12 residues. The CDR3 DNA reads TGTGCCAGCAAAATTAACGGGCGCGAGCAGTACTTC. Encoded protein: CASKINGREQYF.

The chain links TRBV2 to TRBJ1-5; 8 bases agree with TRBD1. The CDR3 spans 17 residues. CDR1 is SNHLY and CDR2 is FYNNEI in the germline V gene. With V trimmed by 4 bases and J by 1 base, 9 bases remained unmatched. The CDR3, as DNA: TGTGCCAGCAGTGGGACAGGGCCTATTAGAAGCAATCAGCCCCAGCATTTT. Protein product: CASSGTGPIRSNQPQHF.

This clone was detected only once. This sequence joins TRBV10-3 and TRBJ1-1; no firm D call. From germline, CDR1 is ENHRY and CDR2 SYGVKD. This CDR3 comprises 13 residues. V was shortened by 0 bases and J by 1 base, with 3 bases between the two germline ends. In DNA, the CDR3 is TGTGCCATCAGTGAGTCACCGAACACTGAAGCTTTCTTT. This encodes CAISESPNTEAFF.

V usage is TRBV9 and J usage is TRBJ1-1; D is undetermined. Per germline, CDR1 SGDLS and CDR2 YYNGEE. This CDR3 comprises 14 residues. The V and J ends lost 4 bases and 1 base respectively, with 11 bases between them. CDR3: CASSTTVGNTEAFF. CDR3 bases: TGTGCCAGCAGCACAACGGTAGGGAACACTGAAGCTTTCTTT.

The V and J genes are TRBV27 and TRBJ1-5; tentative D call: TRBD1 (5 bases). Germline loops: CDR1 MNHEY, CDR2 SMNVEV (reference sequence). The CDR3 has 14 amino acids. V gave up 0 bases and J gave up 7 bases, with 10 bases separating them. The CDR3 bases are TGTGCCAGCAGTTTATCGCGAGGGGACCAGCCCCAGCATTTT. Translated: CASSLSRGDQPQHF.

V usage is TRBV29-1 and J usage is TRBJ2-3; D gene uncertain. CDR3 length: 13 amino acids. Trimming removed 4 bases from V and 8 bases from J, with 16 bases in between. The V gene's germline CDR1 is SQVTM and CDR2 ANQGSEA. The CDR3: CSVAWVSLTTQYF. DNA of the CDR3: TGCAGCGTTGCTTGGGTTAGTTTAACTACGCAGTATTTT.

V and J are TRBV7-9 and TRBJ1-4; 7 bases are a match to TRBD1. Looked up from germline, CDR1 is SEHNR and CDR2 is FQNEAQ (reference sequence). There are 14 residues in the CDR3. J was trimmed by 8 bases and V by 3 bases; bases with no gene match: 6. CDR3 residues: CASSFRGAGEKLFF. CDR3 coding DNA: TGTGCCAGCAGCTTCAGGGGGGCCGGGGAAAAACTGTTTTTT.

This clone showed up just once. The chain recombines TRBV28 with TRBJ2-5; the match to TRBD1 covers 9 bases. The CDR3 has 15 residues. The germline CDR1 and CDR2 sequences are MDHEN and SYDVKM. Losses at the gene ends were 4 bases for V and 4 bases for J; bases not matched to a gene: 7. The CDR3 region is CASSSPGQGGETQYF. The CDR3 nucleotides read TGTGCCAGCAGTTCCCCGGGACAGGGTGGAGAGACCCAGTACTTC.

The chain recombines TRBV7-9 with TRBJ2-3; the match to TRBD1 covers 8 bases. After removal of 5 bases from V and 2 bases from J, the junction contained 6 bases not matched to a gene. This CDR3 spans 15 amino acids. CDR1 SEHNR and CDR2 FQNEAQ come from the germline V gene (reference sequence). The CDR3 DNA reads as TGTGCCAGCAGCGACAGCAGGGGGCTCACAGATACGCAGTATTTT. Its protein is CASSDSRGLTDTQYF.

The chain couples TRBV28 to TRBJ2-7, with 7 bases fitting TRBD1. Germline loops: CDR1 MDHEN, CDR2 SYDVKM. This CDR3 region has 15 residues. With 5 bases clipped from V and 2 bases from J, the junction kept 9 bases outside the gene matches. The CDR3 DNA is TGTGCCAGCAGTCCCACCGGGACAGCAACCTACGAGCAGTACTTC. This encodes CASSPTGTATYEQYF.

The chain is built from TRBV7-2 and TRBJ2-5; D unclear. Germline V gene data show CDR1 as SGHTA and CDR2 as FQGNSA. V was cut by 3 bases and J by 2 bases, with 1 base left in between. CDR3 size: 11 residues. This CDR3 is CASSLQETQYF. The CDR3 DNA reads as TGTGCCAGCAGCTTGCAAGAGACCCAGTACTTC.

J is TRBJ2-7 and V is TRBV30; TRBD1 matches at 8 bases. The junction had 15 bases not matched to a gene; V was cut back by 1 base and J by 10 bases. Germline-derived CDR1 and CDR2 are GTSNPN and SVGIG (reference sequence). The CDR3 has 15 amino acids. CDR3 bases: TGTGCCTGGAGTGACGGACAGGGAGGTCCTACGAGACAGTACTTC. It codes for CAWSDGQGGPTRQYF. Complete variable domain (other parts from reference TRBV30 and TRBJ2-7): SQTIHQWPATLVQPVGSPLSLECTVEGTSNPNLYWYRQAAGRGLQLLFYSVGIGQISSEVPQNLSASRPQDRQFILSSKKLLLSDSGFYLCAWSDGQGGPTRQYFGPGTRLTVT.

This clone was detected once. This rearrangement joins TRBV9 to TRBJ2-1; 13 bases line up with TRBD2. V lost 4 bases, J lost 7 bases, and 17 bases stayed unmatched. From germline, CDR1 is SGDLS and CDR2 YYNGEE. The length of the CDR3 is 19 residues. The CDR3 spells CASSPRTSGGGGEVNEQFF. CDR3 DNA sequence: TGTGCCAGCAGCCCCCGGACTAGCGGGGGCGGCGGGGAAGTAAATGAGCAGTTCTTC.

This sequence joins TRBV7-2 and TRBJ2-7; a weak D match, TRBD1 (6 bases). The germline V gene has CDR1 SGHTA and CDR2 FQGNSA. V lost 5 bases, J lost 0 bases, and 11 bases lay in between. The CDR3 loop spans 14 amino acids. The CDR3 spells CASSAQGSSYEQYF. CDR3 DNA sequence: TGTGCCAGCAGCGCACAGGGAAGCTCCTACGAGCAGTACTTC.

The table lists this clone with a count of one. The rearrangement uses TRBV5-6 and TRBJ2-3; D may correspond to TRBD1 or TRBD2 (5 bases each). With 4 bases removed from V and 2 bases from J, the gap between germline ends came to 14 bases. Looked up from germline, CDR1 is SGHDT and CDR2 is YYEEEE. The CDR3 is 15 amino acids. CDR3 amino acids: CASSPGTLDTDTQYF. The CDR3 region has the DNA TGTGCCAGCAGCCCCGGGACGCTTGACACAGATACGCAGTATTTT.

V is TRBV4-2 and J is TRBJ2-5; 11 bases are shared with TRBD2. Germline trimming cut 2 bases from V and 4 bases from J; bases unmatched to any gene: 12. In germline, CDR1 is LGHNA, CDR2 YNFKEQ. CDR3 length: 18 amino acids. CDR3 nucleotides: TGTGCCAGCAGCCAAAATCCCCCTAGCGGGAGGCTGGGAGAGACCCAGTACTTC. This encodes CASSQNPPSGRLGETQYF.

The chain is built from TRBV11-3 and TRBJ1-1, with D hard to call. Germline V lookup: CDR1 SGHNT, CDR2 YENEEA. This CDR3 spans 17 amino acids. V lost 0 bases, J lost 0 bases, and 14 bases lay in between. The CDR3 region is CASSLDRWRSMNTEAFF. As DNA, the CDR3 is TGTGCCAGCAGCTTAGATCGTTGGAGATCCATGAACACTGAAGCTTTCTTT. The whole variable domain, filled in from reference TRBV11-3 and TRBJ1-1, reads EAGVVQSPRYKIIEKKQPVAFWCNPISGHNTLYWYLQNLGQGPELLIRYENEEAVDDSQLPKDRFSAERLKGVDSTLKIQPAELGDSAVYLCASSLDRWRSMNTEAFFGQGTRLTVV.

The chain couples TRBV5-1 to TRBJ1-2; 9 nucleotides line up with TRBD1. The CDR3 totals 15 residues. Per the germline V gene, CDR1 is SGHRS and CDR2 is YFSETQ. J was trimmed by 8 bases and V by 6 bases; bases with no gene match: 14. The CDR3 DNA follows: TGCGCCAGCACCGAGGGTCAACAGGGGGCGGCGGGCTACACCTTC. As protein: CASTEGQQGAAGYTF.

This clone was counted a single time. This rearrangement joins TRBV6-5 to TRBJ1-2, with 7 bases lining up with TRBD1. The CDR3 is 13 amino acids. Germline values: CDR1 MNHEY, CDR2 SVGAGI. Trimming cost V 5 bases and J 7 bases; bases outside gene matches: 7. The CDR3 is CASSVGQASGYTF. DNA of the CDR3: TGTGCCAGCAGTGTAGGACAGGCGAGTGGCTACACCTTC.

This rearrangement joins TRBV7-9 to TRBJ2-2; 8 bases line up with TRBD1. V shed 2 bases and J 3 bases; nucleotides not matched to a gene: 5. Germline CDR1 SEHNR, CDR2 FQNEAQ (reference sequence). The CDR3 contains 16 residues. CDR3 nucleotide sequence: TGTGCCAGCAGCTTAACAGGGGGGTACGACACCGGGGAGCTGTTTTTT. Translation gives CASSLTGGYDTGELFF.

A single count supports this clone. The rearrangement links TRBV28 to TRBJ1-4; D is possibly TRBD1 (6 bases). Trimming shortened V by 6 bases and J by 8 bases, and 13 bases separated the two germline ends. The germline V gene encodes CDR1 MDHEN and CDR2 SYDVKM. The length of the CDR3 is 13 residues. The DNA for the CDR3 is TGTGCCAGCAGACTACAGGGTTTGGAAAAACTGTTTTTT. Encoded protein: CASRLQGLEKLFF.

This clone has just one count. This chain uses TRBV7-3 with TRBJ1-1, with 10 bases that match TRBD1. The trim removed 8 bases at V and 4 bases at J, leaving 4 bases unmatched. Germline V gene data show CDR1 as SGHTA and CDR2 as FQGTGA. The CDR3 is 13 residues long. CDR3 nucleotides: TGTGCCAGCGGGACAGGGGTGGGCACTGAAGCTTTCTTT. Protein product: CASGTGVGTEAFF. The full variable domain, completed using reference TRBV7-3 and TRBJ1-1, is GAGVSQTPSNKVTEKGKYVELRCDPISGHTALYWYRQSLGQGPEFLIYFQGTGAADDSGLPNDRFFAVRPEGSVSTLKIQRTERGDSAVYLCASGTGVGTEAFFGQGTRLTVV.

The chain combines TRBV9 with TRBJ1-2; a possible D gene is TRBD1 (5 bases). V was pared by 0 bases and J by 3 bases, with 12 bases between. CDR3 length: 15 amino acids. Looked up from germline, CDR1 is SGDLS and CDR2 is YYNGEE. For the CDR3, the DNA is TGTGCCAGCAGCGTAGCTCCAGGGCAGGACTATGGCTACACCTTC. Translation gives CASSVAPGQDYGYTF.

This chain connects TRBV7-9 to TRBJ2-2; maybe TRBD1 (6 bases). Trimming shortened V by 5 bases and J by 7 bases, and 11 bases separated the two germline ends. Germline V gene data show CDR1 as SEHNR and CDR2 as FQNEAQ (reference sequence). CDR3 length: 13 residues. CDR3 loop: CASSEQGVGELFF. For the CDR3, the DNA is TGTGCCAGCAGCGAACAGGGAGTCGGGGAGCTGTTTTTT.